The present T cell receptor beta chain was sequenced within a study of cytomegalovirus exposure and HLA in healthy donors. Trimming took 5 bases from V and 6 from J; bases not matched to a gene: 9. Germline values: CDR1 SNHLY, CDR2 FYNNEI. The length of the CDR3 is 14 residues. PCR employed 60 Vbeta and 13 Jbeta primers. Generated by immunoSEQ multiplex PCR, the TCRdb table keeps only in-frame clones and is missing some. The sample has 80,000 or so clones, roughly 75% seen once. This clone was seen more than once but under ten times. Input material: PBMCs. The sequence derives from a woman in her forties in good health and CMV-seronegative. The chain is built from TRBV2 and TRBJ1-1, with 7 bases identical to TRBD1. CDR3 loop: CASSPQGWGAEAFF. The CDR3 nucleotides read TGTGCCAGCAGTCCACAGGGGTGGGGGGCTGAAGCTTTCTTT.